This entry describes one TCR beta chain. Antigen specificity is unknown. The CDR3 length is 16 residues. Trimming took off 0 bases at V and 6 bases at J, with 14 bases between the two ends. Per the germline V gene, CDR1 is SGHDN and CDR2 is FVKESK. These data belong to a study of OX40 agonist ivuxolimab in advanced cancers. Here immunoSEQ multiplex PCR was the method, and the copy in TCRdb shows in-frame clones only, minus some. The data hold 71,000 or so clones, with roughly 77% observed a single time. Study-level findings and limits: The study found that CD8+ T cells averaged more expanded clones than CD4+.

The rearrangement joins TRBV14 to TRBJ1-4; the D gene is possibly TRBD1 (5 bases). The sequence derives from an adult with an advanced solid tumor such as melanoma, head and neck, liver or kidney cancer. Source: CD4+ or CD8+ T cells sorted from blood, taken in a trial of the OX40 agonist ivuxolimab. The CDR3 DNA is TGTGCCAGCAGCCAAGAATTCCGTGGGGGGGATGAAAAACTGTTTTTT. Amino acids: CASSQEFRGGDEKLFF.